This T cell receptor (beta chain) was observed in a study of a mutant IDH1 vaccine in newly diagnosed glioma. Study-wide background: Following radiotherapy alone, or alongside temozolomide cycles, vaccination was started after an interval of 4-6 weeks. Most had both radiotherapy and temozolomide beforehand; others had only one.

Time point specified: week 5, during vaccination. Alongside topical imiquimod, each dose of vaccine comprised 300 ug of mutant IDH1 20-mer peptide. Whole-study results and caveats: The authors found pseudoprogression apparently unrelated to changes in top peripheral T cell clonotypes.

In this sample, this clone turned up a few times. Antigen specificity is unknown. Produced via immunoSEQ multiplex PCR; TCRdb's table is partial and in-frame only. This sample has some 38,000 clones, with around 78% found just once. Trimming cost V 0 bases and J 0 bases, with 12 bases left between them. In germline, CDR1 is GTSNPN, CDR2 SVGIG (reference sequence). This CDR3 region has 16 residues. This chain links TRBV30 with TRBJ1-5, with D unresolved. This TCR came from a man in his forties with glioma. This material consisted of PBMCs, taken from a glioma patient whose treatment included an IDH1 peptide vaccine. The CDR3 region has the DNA TGTGCCTGGAGTGTACAGATAGGCCTTAGCAATCAGCCCCAGCATTTT. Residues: CAWSVQIGLSNQPQHF. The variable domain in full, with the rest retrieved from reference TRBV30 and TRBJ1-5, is SQTIHQWPATLVQPVGSPLSLECTVEGTSNPNLYWYRQAAGRGLQLLFYSVGIGQISSEVPQNLSASRPQDRQFILSSKKLLLSDSGFYLCAWSVQIGLSNQPQHFGDGTRLSIL.